This T cell receptor (beta chain) originates from a study of T cells in Graves' hyperthyroidism and ophthalmopathy. Study results and limitations: Before onset, by a median of 6.5 months, the model predicted ophthalmopathy.

The table lists this clonotype with a few counts. Its specificity is not known. Trimming shortened V by 5 bases and J by 0 bases, and 16 bases separated the two germline ends. Germline V CDR1 and CDR2: SEHNR, FQNEAQ (reference sequence). This CDR3 contains 17 residues. A patient was excluded if there was uncontrolled infection, other autoimmune disease, pregnancy or lactation. Diagnosing involved the use of clinical symptoms, serum thyroxine and TRAb, thyroid ultrasound and orbital computed tomography. Authors of the study amplified TCR beta CDR3 regions from RNA transcripts. The study used the HTBI primer set for a first-round RT-PCR of the TCR CDR3. MiXCR, run by TCRdb on the multiplex PCR reads, gives a single entry per CDR3 protein. The profile shows about 640,000 distinct CDR3 sequences, 45% of them singletons.

Material for sequencing was peripheral blood or thyroid tissue (not recorded which). V and J are TRBV7-9 and TRBJ1-4, with D perhaps matching TRBD1 (6 bases). The clonotype was recovered from an adult man with Graves' disease, either hyperthyroidism or ophthalmopathy (not recorded which). The CDR3 loop is CASSTSAGAATNEKLFF. Here the CDR3 DNA reads TGTGCCAGCAGCACTAGTGCGGGGGCAGCAACTAATGAAAAACTGTTTTTT.